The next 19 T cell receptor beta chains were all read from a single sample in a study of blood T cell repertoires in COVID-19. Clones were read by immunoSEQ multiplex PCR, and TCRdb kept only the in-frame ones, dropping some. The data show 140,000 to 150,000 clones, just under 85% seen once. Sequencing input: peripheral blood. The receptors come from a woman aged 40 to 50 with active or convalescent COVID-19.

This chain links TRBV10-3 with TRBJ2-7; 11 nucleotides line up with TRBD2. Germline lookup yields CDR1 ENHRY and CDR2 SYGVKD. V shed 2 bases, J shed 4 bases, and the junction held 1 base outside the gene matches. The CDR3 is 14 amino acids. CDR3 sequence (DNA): TGTGCCATCAGTGAGGCTAGCGGGAGGTACGAGCAGTACTTC. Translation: CAISEASGRYEQYF.

The CDR3 is CASSQPATGPTEAFF. The DNA for the CDR3 is TGTGCCAGCAGTCAACCGGCGACAGGGCCAACTGAAGCTTTCTTT. The rearrangement uses TRBV28 and TRBJ1-1; 7 positions match TRBD1. The CDR3 has 15 residues. Germline V gene data show CDR1 as MDHEN and CDR2 as SYDVKM. V gave up 5 bases and J gave up 5 bases; unmatched junction bases: 11.

CDR3 nucleotides: TGTGCCAGCAGTTCCCGCGGGACAGCTAACTATGGCTACACCTTC. Its translation is CASSSRGTANYGYTF. This rearrangement joins TRBV28 to TRBJ1-2; 7 bases agree with TRBD1. Germline V lookup: CDR1 MDHEN, CDR2 SYDVKM. V shed 4 bases and J 0 bases; nucleotides not matched to a gene: 5. The CDR3 consists of 15 residues.

The CDR3 DNA sequence: TGTGCCAGCAGCTCAAGCGGGTCGGGGGCCAACGTCCTGACTTTC. Its protein product is CASSSSGSGANVLTF. The chain employs TRBV9 and TRBJ2-6; maybe TRBD2 (6 bases). From germline, CDR1 is SGDLS and CDR2 YYNGEE. The CDR3 runs 15 residues. Between the trimmed V and J ends, which lost 4 bases and 4 bases, there was a span of 12 bases.

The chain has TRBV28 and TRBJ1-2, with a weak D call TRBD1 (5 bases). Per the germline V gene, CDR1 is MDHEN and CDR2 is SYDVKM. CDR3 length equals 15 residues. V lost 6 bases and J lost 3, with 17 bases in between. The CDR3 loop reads CASRGLRGGDYGYTF. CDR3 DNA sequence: TGTGCCAGCAGGGGGCTCCGGGGAGGGGACTATGGCTACACCTTC.

The CDR3 loop is CASSFGGQGNTEAFF. CDR3 DNA: TGTGCCAGCAGTTTTGGGGGACAAGGGAACACTGAAGCTTTCTTT. V gene TRBV6-6 combines with J gene TRBJ1-1, with D perhaps TRBD1 (6 bases). This CDR3 spans 15 amino acids. Trimming left V 4 bases short and J 1 base short, with 13 bases between. In germline, CDR1 is MNHNY, CDR2 SVGAGI (reference sequence).

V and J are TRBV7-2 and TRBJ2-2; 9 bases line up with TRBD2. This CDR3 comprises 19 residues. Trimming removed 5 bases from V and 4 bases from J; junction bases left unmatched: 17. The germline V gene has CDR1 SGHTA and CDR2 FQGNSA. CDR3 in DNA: TGTGCCAGCAGCGTTCTACGGGCGGGAGGGCCTAGGGGCACCGGGGAGCTGTTTTTT. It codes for CASSVLRAGGPRGTGELFF. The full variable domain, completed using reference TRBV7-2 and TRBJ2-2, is GAGVSQSPSNKVTEKGKDVELRCDPISGHTALYWYRQSLGQGLEFLIYFQGNSAPDKSGLPSDRFSAERTGGSVSTLTIQRTQQEDSAVYLCASSVLRAGGPRGTGELFFGEGSRLTVL.

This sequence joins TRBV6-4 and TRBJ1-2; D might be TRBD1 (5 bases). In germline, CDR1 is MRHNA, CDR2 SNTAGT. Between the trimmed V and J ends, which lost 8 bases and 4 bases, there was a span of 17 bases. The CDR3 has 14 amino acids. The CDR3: CASRPGVEAYGYTF. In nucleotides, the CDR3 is TGTGCCAGCCGTCCGGGGGTAGAAGCCTATGGCTACACCTTC.

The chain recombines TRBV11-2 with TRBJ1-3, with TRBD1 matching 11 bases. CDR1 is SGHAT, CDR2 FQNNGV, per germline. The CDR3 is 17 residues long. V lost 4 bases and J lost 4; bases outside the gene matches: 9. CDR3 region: CASSYGDRGITGNTIYF. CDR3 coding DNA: TGTGCCAGCAGCTATGGGGACAGGGGGATTACCGGAAACACCATATATTTT.

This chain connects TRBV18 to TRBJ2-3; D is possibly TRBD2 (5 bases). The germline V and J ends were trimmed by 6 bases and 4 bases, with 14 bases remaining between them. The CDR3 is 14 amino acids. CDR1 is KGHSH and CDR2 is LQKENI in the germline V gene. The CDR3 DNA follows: TGTGCCAGCTCCCCGACACCGGAGGCAGATACGCAGTATTTT. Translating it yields CASSPTPEADTQYF.

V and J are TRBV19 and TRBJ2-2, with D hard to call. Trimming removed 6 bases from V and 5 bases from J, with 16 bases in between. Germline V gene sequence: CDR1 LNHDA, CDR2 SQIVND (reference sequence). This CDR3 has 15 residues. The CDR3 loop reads CASRAHSTGTGELFF. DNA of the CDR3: TGTGCCAGTAGGGCACACAGCACTGGGACCGGGGAGCTGTTTTTT.

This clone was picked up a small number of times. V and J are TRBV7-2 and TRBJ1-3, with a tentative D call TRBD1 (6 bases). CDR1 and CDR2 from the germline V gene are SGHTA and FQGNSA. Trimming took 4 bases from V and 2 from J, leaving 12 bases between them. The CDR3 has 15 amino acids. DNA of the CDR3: TGTGCCAGCAGCTATGTGGGGGGGCCTGGAAACACCATATATTTT. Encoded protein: CASSYVGGPGNTIYF.

CDR3: CASSRQLYNEQFF. The CDR3 DNA is TGTGCCAGCAGTCGACAGCTTTACAATGAGCAGTTCTTC. V is TRBV6-5 and J is TRBJ2-1; D may be TRBD1 (5 bases). From germline, CDR1 is MNHEY and CDR2 SVGAGI. V was shortened by 5 bases and J by 4 bases, with 9 bases between the two germline ends. The CDR3 loop spans 13 amino acids.

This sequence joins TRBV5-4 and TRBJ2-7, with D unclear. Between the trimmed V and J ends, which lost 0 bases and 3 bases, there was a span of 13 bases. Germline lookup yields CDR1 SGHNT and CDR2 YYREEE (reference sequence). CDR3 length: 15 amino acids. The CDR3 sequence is CASSLADRPGYEQYF. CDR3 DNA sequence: TGTGCCAGCAGCTTGGCCGATCGACCGGGCTACGAGCAGTACTTC.

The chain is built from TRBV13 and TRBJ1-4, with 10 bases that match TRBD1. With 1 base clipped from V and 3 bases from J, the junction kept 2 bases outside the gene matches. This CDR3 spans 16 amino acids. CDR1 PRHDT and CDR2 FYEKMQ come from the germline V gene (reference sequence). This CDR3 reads CASSLEGQGPNEKLFF. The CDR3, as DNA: TGTGCCAGCAGCTTAGAGGGACAGGGGCCTAATGAAAAACTGTTTTTT.

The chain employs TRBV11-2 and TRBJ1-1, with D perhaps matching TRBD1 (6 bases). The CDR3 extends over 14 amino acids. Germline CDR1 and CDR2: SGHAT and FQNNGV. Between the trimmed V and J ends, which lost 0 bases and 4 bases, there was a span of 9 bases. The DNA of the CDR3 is TGTGCCAGCAGCTTAGAAGGGGGGGTCACTGAAGCTTTCTTT. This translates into CASSLEGGVTEAFF.

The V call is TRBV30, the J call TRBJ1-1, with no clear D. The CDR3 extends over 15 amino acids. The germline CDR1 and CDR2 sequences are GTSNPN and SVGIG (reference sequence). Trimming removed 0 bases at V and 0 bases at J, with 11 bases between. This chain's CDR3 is CAWSVSREMNTEAFF. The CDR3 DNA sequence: TGTGCCTGGAGTGTGAGTCGAGAGATGAACACTGAAGCTTTCTTT.

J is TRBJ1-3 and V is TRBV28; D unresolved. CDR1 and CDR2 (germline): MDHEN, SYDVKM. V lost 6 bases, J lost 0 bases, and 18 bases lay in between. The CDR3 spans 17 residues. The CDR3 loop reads CASSPGPLSYSGNTIYF. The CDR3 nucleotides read TGTGCCAGCAGCCCTGGGCCCCTTTCTTACTCTGGAAACACCATATATTTT.

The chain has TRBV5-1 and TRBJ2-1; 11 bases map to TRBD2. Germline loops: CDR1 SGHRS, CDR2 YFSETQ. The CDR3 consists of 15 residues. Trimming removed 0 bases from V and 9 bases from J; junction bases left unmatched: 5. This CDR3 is CASSLDTSGSGEQFF. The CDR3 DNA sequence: TGCGCCAGCAGCTTGGATACTAGCGGGAGCGGTGAGCAGTTCTTC.